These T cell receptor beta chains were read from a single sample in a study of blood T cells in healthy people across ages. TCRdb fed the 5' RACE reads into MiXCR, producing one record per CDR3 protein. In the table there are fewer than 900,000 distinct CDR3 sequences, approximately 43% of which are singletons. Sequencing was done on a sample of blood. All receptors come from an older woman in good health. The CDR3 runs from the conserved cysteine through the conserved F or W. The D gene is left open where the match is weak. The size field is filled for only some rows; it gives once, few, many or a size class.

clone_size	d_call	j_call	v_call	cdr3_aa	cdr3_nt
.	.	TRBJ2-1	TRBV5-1	CASSRGGENYNEQFF	TGCGCCAGCAGCCGCGGAGGGGAGAACTACAATGAGCAGTTCTTC
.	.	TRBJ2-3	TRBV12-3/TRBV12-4	CASTMGKLDTQYF	TGTGCCAGCACCATGGGGAAATTGGATACGCAGTATTTT
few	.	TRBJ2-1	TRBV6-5	CASSNRRHRGTEQFF	TGTGCCAGCAGTAACCGGCGACACCGAGGAACGGAGCAGTTCTTC
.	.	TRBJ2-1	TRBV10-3	CAISDILLAIRNEQFF	TGTGCCATCAGTGATATTTTGCTGGCAATTAGAAATGAGCAGTTCTTC
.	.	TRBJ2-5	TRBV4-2	CASSQGFGGKETQYF	TGTGCTAGCAGCCAGGGATTCGGGGGAAAAGAGACCCAGTACTTC
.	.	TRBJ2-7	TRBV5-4	CASSSTLDRASYEQYF	TGTGCCAGCAGCTCAACCCTGGACAGAGCCTCCTACGAGCAGTACTTC
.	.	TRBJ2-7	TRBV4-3	CASSQFPSSHNEQYF	TGCGCCAGCAGCCAATTCCCTAGCTCCCACAATGAGCAGTACTTC
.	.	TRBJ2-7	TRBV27	CASSSLEGFYIKISYEQYF	TGTGCCAGCAGTTCTCTTGAGGGATTTTATATAAAAATCTCCTACGAGCAGTACTTC
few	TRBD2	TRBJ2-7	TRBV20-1	CSVPTSGSHEQYF	TGCAGTGTCCCGACTAGCGGGAGCCACGAGCAGTACTTC
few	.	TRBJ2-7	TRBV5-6	CASREAGGSYSYEQYF	TGTGCCAGCAGGGAAGCGGGTGGGAGTTACTCCTACGAGCAGTACTTC
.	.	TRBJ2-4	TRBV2	CASSEGRANIQYF	TGTGCCAGCAGTGAGGGCAGGGCAAACATTCAGTACTTC
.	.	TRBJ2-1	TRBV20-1	CSARIRGRGNEQFF	TGCAGTGCTAGGATCCGCGGCCGGGGGAATGAGCAGTTCTTC
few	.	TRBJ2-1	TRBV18	CASSRDSDNEQFF	TGCGCCAGCAGCCGTGACTCCGACAATGAGCAGTTCTTC
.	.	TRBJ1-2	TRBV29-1	CSVSMARRVAYGYTF	TGCAGCGTTTCTATGGCCCGCCGGGTGGCCTATGGCTACACCTTC
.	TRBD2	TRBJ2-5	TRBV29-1	CSVQRGGKETQYF	TGCAGCGTCCAACGGGGAGGGAAAGAGACCCAGTACTTC
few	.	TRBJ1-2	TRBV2	CASSEEGFGGYTF	TGTGCCAGCAGTGAAGAGGGTTTTGGTGGCTACACCTTC
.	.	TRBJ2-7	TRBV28	CASSWENSYEQYF	TGTGCCAGCAGTTGGGAGAACTCCTACGAGCAGTACTTC
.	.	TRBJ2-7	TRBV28	CASSFGGFEQYF	TGTGCCAGCAGCTTTGGGGGGTTCGAGCAGTACTTC
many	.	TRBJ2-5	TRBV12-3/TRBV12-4	CASTRTTGETQYF	TGTGCCAGCACCCGGACTACCGGAGAGACCCAGTACTTC
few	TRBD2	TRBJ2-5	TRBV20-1	CSALRRGGQETQYF	TGCAGTGCTCTCCGGAGGGGAGGGCAAGAGACCCAGTACTTC
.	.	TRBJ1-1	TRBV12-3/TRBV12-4	CASSKTVGTEAFF	TGTGCCAGCAGCAAGACAGTGGGCACTGAAGCTTTCTTT
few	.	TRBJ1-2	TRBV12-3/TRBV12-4	CASSFYYGYTF	TGTGCCAGCAGTTTTTACTATGGCTACACCTTC
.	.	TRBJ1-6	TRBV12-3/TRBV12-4	CASRYRDVGHSPLHF	TGTGCCAGCAGGTACAGGGATGTGGGGCATTCACCCCTCCACTTT
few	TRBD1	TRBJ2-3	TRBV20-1	CSAEDRDRGFSDTQYF	TGCAGTGCGGAGGACCGGGACAGGGGTTTTTCAGATACGCAGTATTTT
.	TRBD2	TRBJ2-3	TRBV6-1	CTGRLAGEADTQYF	TGTACCGGACGACTAGCGGGAGAGGCCGATACGCAGTATTTT
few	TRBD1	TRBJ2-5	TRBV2	CASIRTGSETQYF	TGTGCCAGCATAAGGACAGGCTCCGAGACCCAGTACTTC
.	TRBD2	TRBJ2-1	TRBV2	CASSETRELEQFF	TGTGCCAGCAGTGAAACGCGGGAGCTTGAGCAGTTCTTC
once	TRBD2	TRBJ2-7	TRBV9	CASSERTSGNIAWEQYF	TGTGCCAGCAGCGAGAGAACTAGCGGGAATATTGCATGGGAGCAGTACTTC
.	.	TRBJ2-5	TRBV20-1	CSVLAVQETQYF	TGCAGTGTTTTGGCCGTCCAAGAGACCCAGTACTTC
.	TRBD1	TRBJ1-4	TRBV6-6	CATIGDSYEKLFF	TGTGCCACCATAGGGGACAGCTATGAAAAACTGTTTTTT